The clone carrying this T cell receptor (beta chain) was recorded only once. Its matching antigen is unknown. Healthy adults negative for HIV, lacking recent acute infections or vaccinations, served as donors. Both subsets, CD45RA+ naive and CD45RA-negative memory, were split from the CD4+ cells. The data originate from a study of shared clonotypes between healthy human individuals. Study-wide points: It was only blood that was sampled, and tissue repertoires likely differ. Rarefaction indicated that sorted-subset sequencing remained incomplete although depth was large.

The CDR3 extends over 14 amino acids. The J segment lost 6 bases and the V segment lost 0 bases, leaving 3 bases of the junction unmatched. Germline V gene sequence: CDR1 SGHTA, CDR2 FQGNSA. The repertoire was sequenced with immunoSEQ multiplex PCR; TCRdb's copy has only in-frame clones and lacks some. The sample contains 2 million to 2.5 million clones, roughly 93% of which appear only once. The receptor's source is a man younger than 30 in good health. Some clones in this sample may be carry-over from other donors' samples. What was sequenced was naive CD4+ T cells from PBMCs. Subset reported: CD45RA+ positively selected. The rearrangement uses TRBV7-2 and TRBJ2-3; 7 bases match TRBD2. The CDR3 here is CASSLAGGRDTQYF. The CDR3 coding sequence is TGTGCCAGCAGCTTAGCGGGAGGGAGGGATACGCAGTATTTT. Drawing the rest from reference TRBV7-2 and TRBJ2-3, the complete variable domain is GAGVSQSPSNKVTEKGKDVELRCDPISGHTALYWYRQSLGQGLEFLIYFQGNSAPDKSGLPSDRFSAERTGGSVSTLTIQRTQQEDSAVYLCASSLAGGRDTQYFGPGTRLTVL.